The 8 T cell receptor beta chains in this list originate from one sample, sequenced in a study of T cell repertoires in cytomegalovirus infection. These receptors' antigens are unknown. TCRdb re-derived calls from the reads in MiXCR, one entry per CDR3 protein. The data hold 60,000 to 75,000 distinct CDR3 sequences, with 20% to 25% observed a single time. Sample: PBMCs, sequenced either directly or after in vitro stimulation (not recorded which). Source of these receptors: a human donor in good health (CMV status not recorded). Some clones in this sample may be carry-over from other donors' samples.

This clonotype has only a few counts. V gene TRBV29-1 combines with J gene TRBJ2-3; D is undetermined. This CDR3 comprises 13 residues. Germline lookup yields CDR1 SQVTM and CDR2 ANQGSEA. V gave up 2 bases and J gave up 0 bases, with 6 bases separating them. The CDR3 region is CSVEPMSTDTQYF. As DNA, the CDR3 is TGCAGCGTTGAACCCATGAGCACAGATACGCAGTATTTT.

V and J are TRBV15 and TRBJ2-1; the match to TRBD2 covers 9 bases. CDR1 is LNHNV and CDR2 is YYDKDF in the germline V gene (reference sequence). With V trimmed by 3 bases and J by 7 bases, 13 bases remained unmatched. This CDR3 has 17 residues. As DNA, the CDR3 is TGTGCCACCAGCAGTCCCTCAGCGGGGAGCGGGAGGAATGAGCAGTTCTTC. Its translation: CATSSPSAGSGRNEQFF.

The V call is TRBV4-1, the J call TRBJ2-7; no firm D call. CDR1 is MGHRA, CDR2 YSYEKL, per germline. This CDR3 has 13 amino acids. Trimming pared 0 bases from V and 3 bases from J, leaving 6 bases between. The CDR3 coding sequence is TGCGCCAGCAGCCAAGATTGGGGCTACGAGCAGTACTTC. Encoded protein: CASSQDWGYEQYF.

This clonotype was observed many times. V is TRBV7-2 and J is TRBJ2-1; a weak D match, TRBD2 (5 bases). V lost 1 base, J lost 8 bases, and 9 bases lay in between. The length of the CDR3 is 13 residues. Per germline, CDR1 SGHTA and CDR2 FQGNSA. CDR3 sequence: CASSLEASYEQFF. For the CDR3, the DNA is TGTGCCAGCAGCTTAGAGGCTAGCTATGAGCAGTTCTTC.

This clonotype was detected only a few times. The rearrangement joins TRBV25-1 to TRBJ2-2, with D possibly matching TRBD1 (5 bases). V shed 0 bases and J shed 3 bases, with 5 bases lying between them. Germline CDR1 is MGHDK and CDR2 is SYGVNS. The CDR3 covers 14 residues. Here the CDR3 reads CASSEYRDTGELFF. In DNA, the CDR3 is TGTGCCAGCAGTGAATACAGGGACACCGGGGAGCTGTTTTTT.

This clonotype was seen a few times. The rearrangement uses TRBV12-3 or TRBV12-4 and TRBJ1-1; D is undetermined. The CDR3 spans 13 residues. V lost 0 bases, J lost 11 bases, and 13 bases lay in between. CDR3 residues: CASSLAVWVEAFF. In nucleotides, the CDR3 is TGTGCCAGCAGTTTAGCGGTTTGGGTTGAGGCTTTCTTT.

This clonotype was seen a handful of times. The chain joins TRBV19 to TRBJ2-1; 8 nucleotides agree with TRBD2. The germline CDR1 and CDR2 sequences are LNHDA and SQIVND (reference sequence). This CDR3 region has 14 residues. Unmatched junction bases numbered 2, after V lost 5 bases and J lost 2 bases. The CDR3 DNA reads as TGTGCCAGTAGTTCGGGAGGGCCCTACAATGAGCAGTTCTTC. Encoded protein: CASSSGGPYNEQFF.

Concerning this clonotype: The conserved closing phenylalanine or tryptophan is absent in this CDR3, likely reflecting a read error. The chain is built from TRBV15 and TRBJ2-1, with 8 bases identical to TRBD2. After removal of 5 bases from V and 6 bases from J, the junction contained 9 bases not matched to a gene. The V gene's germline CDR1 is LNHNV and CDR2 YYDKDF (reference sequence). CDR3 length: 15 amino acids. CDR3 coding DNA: TGTGCCACCAGCCCCCGGCGGGAGGCCTTCAATGAGCAGTTCGTC. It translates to CATSPRREAFNEQFV.